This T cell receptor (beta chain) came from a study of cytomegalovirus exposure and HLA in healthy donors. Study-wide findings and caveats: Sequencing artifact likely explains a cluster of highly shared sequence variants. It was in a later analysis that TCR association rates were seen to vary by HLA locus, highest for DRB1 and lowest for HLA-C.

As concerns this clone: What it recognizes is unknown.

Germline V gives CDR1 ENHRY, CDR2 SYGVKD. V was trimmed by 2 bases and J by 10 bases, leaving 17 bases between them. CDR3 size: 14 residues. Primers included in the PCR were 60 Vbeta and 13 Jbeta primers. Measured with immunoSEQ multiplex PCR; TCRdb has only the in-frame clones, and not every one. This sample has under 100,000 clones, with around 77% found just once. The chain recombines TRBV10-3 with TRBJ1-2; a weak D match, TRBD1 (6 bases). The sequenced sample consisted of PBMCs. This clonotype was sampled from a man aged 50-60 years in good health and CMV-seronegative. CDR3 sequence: CAISETGQSYLYTF. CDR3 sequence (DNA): TGTGCCATCAGTGAGACAGGGCAATCGTACCTCTACACCTTC.